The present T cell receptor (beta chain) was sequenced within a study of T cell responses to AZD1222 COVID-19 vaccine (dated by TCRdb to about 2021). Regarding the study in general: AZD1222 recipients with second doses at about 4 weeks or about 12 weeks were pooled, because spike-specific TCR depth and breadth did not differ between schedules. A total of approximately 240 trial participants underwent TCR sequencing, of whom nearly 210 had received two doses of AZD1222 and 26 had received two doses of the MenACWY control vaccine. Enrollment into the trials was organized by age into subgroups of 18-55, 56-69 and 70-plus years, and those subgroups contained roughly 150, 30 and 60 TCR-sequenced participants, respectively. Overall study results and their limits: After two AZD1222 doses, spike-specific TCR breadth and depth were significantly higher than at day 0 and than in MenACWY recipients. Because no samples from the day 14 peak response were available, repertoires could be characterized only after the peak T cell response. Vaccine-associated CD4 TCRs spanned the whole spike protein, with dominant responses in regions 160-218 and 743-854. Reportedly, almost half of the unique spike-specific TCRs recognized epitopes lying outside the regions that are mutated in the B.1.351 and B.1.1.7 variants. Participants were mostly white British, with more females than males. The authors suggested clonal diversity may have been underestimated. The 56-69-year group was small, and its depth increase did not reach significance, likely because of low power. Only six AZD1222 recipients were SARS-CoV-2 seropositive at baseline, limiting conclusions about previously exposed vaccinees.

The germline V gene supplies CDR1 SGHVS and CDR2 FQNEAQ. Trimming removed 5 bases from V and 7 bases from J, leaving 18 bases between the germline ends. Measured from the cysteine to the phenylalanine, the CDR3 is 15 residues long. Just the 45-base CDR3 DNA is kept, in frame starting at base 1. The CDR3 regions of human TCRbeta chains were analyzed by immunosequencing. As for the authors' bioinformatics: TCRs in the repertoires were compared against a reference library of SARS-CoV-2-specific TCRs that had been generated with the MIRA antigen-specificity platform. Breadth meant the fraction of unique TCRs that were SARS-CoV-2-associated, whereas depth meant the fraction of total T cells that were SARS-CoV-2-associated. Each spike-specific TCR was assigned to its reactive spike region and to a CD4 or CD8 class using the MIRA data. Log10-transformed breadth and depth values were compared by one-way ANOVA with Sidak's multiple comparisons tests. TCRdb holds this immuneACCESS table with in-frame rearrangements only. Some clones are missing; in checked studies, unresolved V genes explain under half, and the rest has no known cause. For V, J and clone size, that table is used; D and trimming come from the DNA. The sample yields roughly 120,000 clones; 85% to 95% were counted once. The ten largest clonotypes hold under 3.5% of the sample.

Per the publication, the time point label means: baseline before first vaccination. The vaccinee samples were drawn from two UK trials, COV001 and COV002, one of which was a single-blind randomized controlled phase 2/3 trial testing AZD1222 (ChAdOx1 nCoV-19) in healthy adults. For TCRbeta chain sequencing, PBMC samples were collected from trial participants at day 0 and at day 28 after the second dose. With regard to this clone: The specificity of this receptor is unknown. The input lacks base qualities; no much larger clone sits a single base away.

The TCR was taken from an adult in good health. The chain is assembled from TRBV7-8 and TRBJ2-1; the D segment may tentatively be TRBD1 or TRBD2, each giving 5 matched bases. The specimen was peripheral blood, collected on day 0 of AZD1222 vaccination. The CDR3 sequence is CASSPPGRVRNEQFF. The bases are TGTGCCAGCAGCCCTCCGGGGCGGGTTAGGAATGAGCAGTTCTTC.